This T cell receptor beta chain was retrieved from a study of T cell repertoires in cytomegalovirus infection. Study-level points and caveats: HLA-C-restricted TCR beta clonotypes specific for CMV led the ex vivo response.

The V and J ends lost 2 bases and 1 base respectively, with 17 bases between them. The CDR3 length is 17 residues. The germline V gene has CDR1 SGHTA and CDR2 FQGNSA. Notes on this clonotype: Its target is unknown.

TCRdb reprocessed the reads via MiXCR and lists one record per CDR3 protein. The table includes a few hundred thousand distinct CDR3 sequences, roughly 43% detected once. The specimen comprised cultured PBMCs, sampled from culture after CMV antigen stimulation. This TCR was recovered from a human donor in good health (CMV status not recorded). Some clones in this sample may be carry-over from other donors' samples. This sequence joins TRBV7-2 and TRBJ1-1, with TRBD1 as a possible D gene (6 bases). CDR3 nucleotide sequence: TGTGCCAGCAGCTTACAGGGAACAGGGCACGGGAACACTGAAGCTTTCTTT. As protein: CASSLQGTGHGNTEAFF.